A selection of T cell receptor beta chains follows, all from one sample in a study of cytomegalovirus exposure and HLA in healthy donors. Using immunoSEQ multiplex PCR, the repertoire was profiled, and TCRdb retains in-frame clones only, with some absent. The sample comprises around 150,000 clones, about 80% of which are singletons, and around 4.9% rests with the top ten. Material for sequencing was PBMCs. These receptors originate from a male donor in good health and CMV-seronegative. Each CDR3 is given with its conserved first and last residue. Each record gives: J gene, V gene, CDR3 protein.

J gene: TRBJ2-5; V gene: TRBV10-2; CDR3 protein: CASSRFKREETQYF
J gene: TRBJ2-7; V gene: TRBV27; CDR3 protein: CASSRAGGAFEQYF
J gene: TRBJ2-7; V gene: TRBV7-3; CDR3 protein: CASSLTGQNYEQYF
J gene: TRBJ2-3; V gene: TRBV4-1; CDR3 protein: CASSRKQGSTDTQYF
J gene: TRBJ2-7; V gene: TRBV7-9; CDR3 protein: CASSLLAGVWEQYF
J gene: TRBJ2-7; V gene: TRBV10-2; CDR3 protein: CASSALAYEQYF
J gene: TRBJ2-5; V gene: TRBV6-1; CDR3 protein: CASSEAWWTGGQETQYF
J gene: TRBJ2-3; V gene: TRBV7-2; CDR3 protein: CASSHRQAPITDTQYF
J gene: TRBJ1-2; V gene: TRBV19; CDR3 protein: CASSIWGAQGVNYGYTF
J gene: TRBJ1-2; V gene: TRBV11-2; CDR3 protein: CASSSIGGQGLGYTF
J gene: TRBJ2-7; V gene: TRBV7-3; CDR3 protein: CASSLRGGGAYEQYF
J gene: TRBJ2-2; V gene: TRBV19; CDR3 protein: CASRPSGGTTGELFF
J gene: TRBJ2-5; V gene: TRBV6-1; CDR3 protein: CASRRERQETQYF
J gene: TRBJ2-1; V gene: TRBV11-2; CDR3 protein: CASSIRTGQFF
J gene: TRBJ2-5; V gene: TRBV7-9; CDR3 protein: CASSYRGRGRETQYF
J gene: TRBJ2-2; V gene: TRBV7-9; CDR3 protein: CASSRDTGELFF
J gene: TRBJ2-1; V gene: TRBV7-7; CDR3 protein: CASSPVGQRYNEQFF
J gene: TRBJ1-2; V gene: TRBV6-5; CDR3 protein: CASSTTGYGYTF
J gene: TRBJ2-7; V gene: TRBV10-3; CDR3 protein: CAIAGNYEQYF
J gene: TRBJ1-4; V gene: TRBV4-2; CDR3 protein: CASSQDRGLGNEKLFF
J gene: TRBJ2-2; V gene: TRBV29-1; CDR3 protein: CSVEASGRTGELFF
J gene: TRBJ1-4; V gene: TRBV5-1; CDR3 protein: CASSSRGGEKLFF
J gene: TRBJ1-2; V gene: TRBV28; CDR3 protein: CASSPAADYGYTF
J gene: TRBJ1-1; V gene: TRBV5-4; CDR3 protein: CASSLWGQGNTEAFF
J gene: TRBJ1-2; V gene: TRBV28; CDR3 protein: CASRPTGNYGYTF
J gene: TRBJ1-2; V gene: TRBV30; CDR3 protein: CAWSGPGQAGYTF
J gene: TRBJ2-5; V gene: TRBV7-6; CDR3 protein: CASSRQNTETQYF
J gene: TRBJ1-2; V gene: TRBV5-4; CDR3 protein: CASRHTGGYTF
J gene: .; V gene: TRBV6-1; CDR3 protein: CASSVTGSKPYEQYF
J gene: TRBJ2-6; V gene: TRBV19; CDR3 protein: CVSSLTGLGANVLTF
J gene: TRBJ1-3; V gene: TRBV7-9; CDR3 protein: CASSRDSSGNTIYF
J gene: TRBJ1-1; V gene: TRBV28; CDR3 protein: CASSFGRGGRAFF
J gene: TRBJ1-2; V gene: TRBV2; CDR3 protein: CASRGAGGYTF
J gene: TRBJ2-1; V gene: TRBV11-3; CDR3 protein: CASSSQRSYNEQFF
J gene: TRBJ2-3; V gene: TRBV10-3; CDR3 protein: CAISEPGASTDTQYF
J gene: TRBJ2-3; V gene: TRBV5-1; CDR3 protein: CASSEVLAGTQYF
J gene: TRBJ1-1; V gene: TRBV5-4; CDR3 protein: CASSSPGGHKAFF
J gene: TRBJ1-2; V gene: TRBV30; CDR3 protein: CAWSVYRDYGYTF
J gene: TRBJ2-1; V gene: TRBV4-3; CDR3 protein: CASSQAPSGALYNEQFF
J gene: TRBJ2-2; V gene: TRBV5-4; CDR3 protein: CASSNSAGGESGELFF
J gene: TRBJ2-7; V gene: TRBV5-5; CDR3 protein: CASSQTGGAYEQYF
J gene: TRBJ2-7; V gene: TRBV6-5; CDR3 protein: CASRASGTGSYEQYF
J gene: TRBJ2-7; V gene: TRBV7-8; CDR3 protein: CASSWGQTYEQYF
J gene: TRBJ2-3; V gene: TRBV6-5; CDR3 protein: CASSTVGMAQYF
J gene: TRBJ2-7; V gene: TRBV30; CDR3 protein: CAWSIGVGYEQYF
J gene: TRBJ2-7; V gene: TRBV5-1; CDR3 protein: CASRAGDEQYF
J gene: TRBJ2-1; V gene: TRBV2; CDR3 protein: CASHWTSGGAGEQFF
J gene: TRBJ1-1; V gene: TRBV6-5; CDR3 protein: CASSTPMNTEAFF
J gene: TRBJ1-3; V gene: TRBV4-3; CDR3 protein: CASSPEQTVSGNTIYF
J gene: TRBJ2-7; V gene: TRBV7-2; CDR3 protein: CASSPWDSSSYEQYF
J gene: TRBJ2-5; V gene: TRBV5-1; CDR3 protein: CASSFRGQETQYF
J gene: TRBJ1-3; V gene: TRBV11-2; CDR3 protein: CASSLLLRNTIYF
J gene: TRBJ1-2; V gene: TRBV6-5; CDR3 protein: CASSYLESRGYTF
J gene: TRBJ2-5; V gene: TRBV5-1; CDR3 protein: CASSLDPAGGQETQYF
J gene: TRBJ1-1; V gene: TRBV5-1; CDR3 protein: CASSYITGTEAFF
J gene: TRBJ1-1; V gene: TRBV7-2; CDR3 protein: CASSSLTANTEAFF
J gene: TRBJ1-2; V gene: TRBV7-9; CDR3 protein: CASSRTGTPPIRTF